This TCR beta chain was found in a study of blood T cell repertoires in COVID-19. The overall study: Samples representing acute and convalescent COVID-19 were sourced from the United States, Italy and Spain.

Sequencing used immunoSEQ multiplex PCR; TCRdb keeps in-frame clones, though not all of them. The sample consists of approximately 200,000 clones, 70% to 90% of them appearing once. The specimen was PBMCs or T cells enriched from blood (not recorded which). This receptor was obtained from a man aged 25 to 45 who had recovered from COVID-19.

CDR3 protein: CASSTGSAGYTF. In nucleotides, the CDR3 is TGTGCCAGCAGTACAGGGTCGGCTGGCTACACCTTC. The chain links TRBV28 to TRBJ1-2; a possible D gene is TRBD1 (6 bases). Germline CDR1 is MDHEN and CDR2 is SYDVKM. V lost 5 bases, J lost 7 bases, and 11 bases lay in between. The CDR3 covers 12 residues.